These 10 T cell receptor beta chains came from one sample sequenced in a study of blood T cells in healthy people across ages. Primers used in a second PCR of roughly 6 to 11 cycles were a sample-barcoded 5' primer and a J-beta primer mix. In TCRdb, the 5' RACE reads were re-called with MiXCR into one record per CDR3 protein. The table lists fewer than 900,000 distinct CDR3 sequences, 45% to 50% of them singletons. Source material: blood. The receptor set was obtained from a woman aged 55-69 years in good health.

The chain uses TRBV6-2 or TRBV6-3 and TRBJ2-6, with 10 bases aligning to TRBD1. Germline lookup yields CDR1 MNHEY and CDR2 SVGEGT. This CDR3 contains 19 residues. J was trimmed by 4 bases and V by 6 bases; bases with no gene match: 15. As DNA, the CDR3 is TGTGCCAGCAGATCTGTATGGGGGACAGGGGAATCCGGGGCCAACGTCCTGACTTTC. Translated, it gives CASRSVWGTGESGANVLTF.

The rearrangement links TRBV20-1 to TRBJ1-6; 7 bases map to TRBD1. This CDR3 is 15 amino acids long. Looked up from germline, CDR1 is DFQATT and CDR2 is SNEGSKA (reference sequence). With 5 bases clipped from V and 9 bases from J, the junction kept 13 bases outside the gene matches. The CDR3 protein is CSAQQYTGVGSPLHF. For the CDR3, the DNA is TGCAGTGCTCAACAATACACAGGGGTCGGTTCACCCCTCCACTTT.

This clonotype came up once. The chain employs TRBV5-5 and TRBJ2-3; no firm D call. In germline, CDR1 is SGHKS, CDR2 YYEKEE (reference sequence). CDR3 size: 13 residues. Trimming took 3 bases from V and 7 from J, leaving 12 bases between them. CDR3 amino acids: CASSSPPLNTQYF. As DNA, the CDR3 is TGTGCCAGCAGCTCTCCTCCACTTAATACGCAGTATTTT.

This chain links TRBV28 with TRBJ2-1, with TRBD2 identical over 14 bases. The CDR3 covers 17 residues. The germline V gene has CDR1 MDHEN and CDR2 SYDVKM. Trimming at V came to 7 bases and at J to 3 bases, leaving 8 bases not matched to a gene. The CDR3 DNA is TGTGCCAGCACCTCGACTAGCGGGAGGGCCTTCTACAATGAGCAGTTCTTC. Amino acid sequence: CASTSTSGRAFYNEQFF.

The chain couples TRBV20-1 to TRBJ1-5; perhaps TRBD1 as D (6 bases). CDR1 is DFQATT and CDR2 is SNEGSKA in the germline V gene (reference sequence). V was clipped by 4 bases and J by 6 bases, with 13 bases between them. This CDR3 region has 13 residues. The CDR3 sequence is CSATRTDGQPQHF. The CDR3 nucleotides read TGCAGTGCTACCCGGACAGACGGTCAGCCCCAGCATTTT.

This clonotype has more than one count but fewer than ten. The chain joins TRBV20-1 to TRBJ1-2; the match to TRBD1 covers 7 bases. In germline, CDR1 is DFQATT, CDR2 SNEGSKA (reference sequence). This CDR3 is built from 12 residues. Here the CDR3 DNA reads TGCAGCGCCCGACAGGGCAACTATGGCTACACCTTC. The encoded protein is CSARQGNYGYTF.

This chain uses TRBV7-9 with TRBJ2-1; possibly TRBD2 for D (6 bases). The J call may be incorrect, as the DNA end agrees better with TRBJ2-7. CDR1 is SEHNR and CDR2 is FQNEAQ in the germline V gene (reference sequence). This CDR3 is built from 13 residues. CDR3 region: CASSFRGNNEQYF. The CDR3, as DNA: TGTGCCAGCAGCTTCCGGGGGAACAATGAGCAGTACTTC.

In this sample, this clonotype turned up once. The chain links TRBV18 to TRBJ1-1; D uncertain. CDR3 length: 14 amino acids. CDR1 and CDR2 (germline): KGHSH, LQKENI. Between the trimmed V and J ends, which lost 3 bases and 5 bases, there was a span of 13 bases. As DNA, the CDR3 is TGTGCCAGCTCACCTCCTTCTCTGGGAACTGAAGCTTTCTTT. It is translated as CASSPPSLGTEAFF.

The chain is built from TRBV20-1 and TRBJ2-3; the D is unclear. V lost 0 bases and J 2 bases, leaving 12 bases between the germline ends. In germline, CDR1 is DFQATT, CDR2 SNEGSKA (reference sequence). The CDR3 runs to 15 residues. The CDR3 DNA reads TGCAGTGCTAGAGATTTCGTACTGTCCACAGATACGCAGTATTTT. Protein sequence: CSARDFVLSTDTQYF.

The gene calls are TRBV7-9 and TRBJ2-7; no clear D. V lost 0 bases and J 6 bases, leaving 6 bases between the germline ends. The germline V gene has CDR1 SEHNR and CDR2 FQNEAQ (reference sequence). The CDR3 contains 12 residues. CDR3 sequence reads: CASSLAGSEQYF. The DNA of the CDR3 is TGTGCCAGCAGCTTAGCTGGCTCCGAGCAGTACTTC.